These 8 T cell receptor beta chains share one sample of origin, sequenced in a study of beta chain features in type 1 diabetes. The sequenced template was cDNA made from the entire isolated RNA. Using immunoSEQ multiplex PCR, the repertoire was profiled, and TCRdb retains in-frame clones only, with some absent. The repertoire holds around 300,000 clones, with roughly 11% as singletons. The sequencing sample was made of naive CD4+ T cells from blood. The receptors derive from a woman aged 25 to 39 in good health.

This clone was seen a few times. The V and J genes are TRBV18 and TRBJ2-7; D is perhaps TRBD2 (6 bases). This CDR3 comprises 18 residues. Germline values: CDR1 KGHSH, CDR2 LQKENI. Between the trimmed V and J ends, which lost 2 bases and 1 base, there was a span of 21 bases. The CDR3 loop is CASSPIYVREGGSYEQYF. CDR3 bases: TGTGCCAGCTCACCAATTTACGTTCGAGAGGGAGGATCCTACGAGCAGTACTTC.

The J gene is TRBJ1-2, the V gene TRBV6-1, with a tentative D call TRBD1 (6 bases). The germline gives CDR1 MNHNS, CDR2 SASEGT. Trimming pared 7 bases from V and 2 bases from J, leaving 14 bases between. This CDR3 contains 14 residues. The CDR3 DNA follows: TGTGCCAGCAATATTCGGACAGCGAACTATGGCTACACCTTC. Translating gives CASNIRTANYGYTF.

This chain connects TRBV9 to TRBJ2-3; TRBD2 is a possible D gene (7 bases). The germline V gene has CDR1 SGDLS and CDR2 YYNGEE. V dropped 6 bases and J dropped 5 bases, with 19 bases sitting between them. The CDR3 runs to 15 residues. The CDR3 is CASTTRGGGGDTQYF. The DNA of the CDR3 is TGTGCCAGCACCACCCGCGGGGGAGGGGGAGATACGCAGTATTTT.

This clone was detected only a few times. The rearrangement joins TRBV5-4 to TRBJ2-3, with D unclear. The CDR3 sequence is 16 residues long. The germline gives CDR1 SGHNT, CDR2 YYREEE (reference sequence). Trimming removed 4 bases at V and 7 bases at J, with 22 bases between. In DNA, the CDR3 is TGTGCCAGCAGCCAAGATACGGAGTTATGGAGAAATACGCAGTATTTT. Its protein is CASSQDTELWRNTQYF.

This chain links TRBV14 with TRBJ2-7; 8 bases agree with TRBD1. Germline values: CDR1 SGHDN, CDR2 FVKESK. Germline trimming cut 1 base from V and 3 bases from J; bases unmatched to any gene: 2. The CDR3 has 14 amino acids. CDR3 sequence (DNA): TGTGCCAGCAGCCAAGGGGACAGGTACTACGAGCAGTACTTC. This translates into CASSQGDRYYEQYF.

A few counts support this clone. The genes are TRBV4-3 and TRBJ1-1, with a tentative D call TRBD1 (6 bases). Trimming shortened V by 4 bases and J by 0 bases, and 9 bases separated the two germline ends. The CDR3 has 14 amino acids. The germline V gene has CDR1 LGHNA and CDR2 YSLEER. The CDR3 nucleotides are TGCGCCAGCAGCCGCGGACAGTTGAACACTGAAGCTTTCTTT. Encoded protein: CASSRGQLNTEAFF.

V gene TRBV30 combines with J gene TRBJ1-1; perhaps TRBD1 as D (6 bases). The germline V gene encodes CDR1 GTSNPN and CDR2 SVGIG (reference sequence). V lost 6 bases and J 0 bases, leaving 11 bases between the germline ends. CDR3 length: 13 residues. The CDR3 sequence is CACTGSMNTEAFF. CDR3 sequence (DNA): TGTGCCTGTACAGGGAGCATGAACACTGAAGCTTTCTTT.

The V and J genes are TRBV15 and TRBJ1-5; 10 bases are shared with TRBD1. Trimming took 2 bases from V and 5 from J; bases not matched to a gene: 12. The germline CDR1 and CDR2 sequences are LNHNV and YYDKDF (reference sequence). The CDR3 extends over 18 amino acids. CDR3 residues: CATSRPGTGVLEYQPQHF. The CDR3 DNA is TGTGCCACCAGCAGACCAGGGACAGGGGTTCTGGAGTATCAGCCCCAGCATTTT.